This T cell receptor (beta chain) originates from a study of shared clonotypes between healthy human individuals (dated by TCRdb to about 2020). The study in broad terms: The cohort comprised a couple of women and three men aged 18 to 49 years. Leukapheresis yielded between about 0.85 and 10 billion PBMCs per donor. Different laboratories and diverse techniques were used to prepare libraries and sequence TCR repertoires, to increase sequencing depth and limit assay-specific biases. The study deeply sequenced blood TCR repertoires of five healthy adults to estimate repertoire size and the extent of clonotype sharing between individuals. For each donor, CD4 naive and CD4 memory were each run on three plates, CD8 naive on two plates, and CD8 memory on one plate.

Using the deep immunoSEQ assay, multiplex PCR amplified TCR CDR3 regions from genomic DNA. For each cell subset, the extracted genomic DNA was distributed evenly across all wells of several immunoSEQ 96-well plates, and each plate served as one replicate. For sorted subsets, each replicate PCR was loaded with about 200 ng genomic DNA, equivalent to approximately 33,000 T cell genomes. Purified libraries were measured with a Qubit 3.0 fluorometer, size-checked on a Bioanalyzer 2100, and measured again with the KAPA Library Quantification kit. A separate single-read 150-cycle Illumina NextSeq 550 flow cell was used to sequence each immunoSEQ 96-well plate. Under the source paper's analysis protocol: The immunoSEQ output contained only junctional sequences without quality scores, so filtering could not match that applied to full-length reads. Sequences were annotated with PyIR, a Python wrapper for IgBLAST v1.9, and V/J genes and CDR3 were assigned using IMGT germline references. Reads with weak V/J assignments (E-value above 1e-6), missing CDR3, stop codons, out-of-frame junctions, or ambiguous translated residues were removed. V3J clonotypes were defined as sequences sharing an identical inferred V gene, J gene, and CDR3 amino acid sequence. To compute the percentage overlap between repertoires, the number of shared unique clonotypes was divided by the size of the smaller repertoire. RTK rarefaction, the Chao1 estimator, and Recon v2.1 estimates of unobserved clonotypes were used to assess repertoire richness. For all TCRbeta clonotypes obtained by the gDNA method from several donors, generation probabilities were computed with OLGA. TCRdb retrieved this table from immuneACCESS and kept in-frame rearrangements only. Not all clones are present; in checked studies, unresolved V genes account for under half, and no reason is known for the remainder. V and J calls and clone size are copied from that table; D and trimming were computed from the DNA. The sample data list roughly 2 million clones, and around 95% of these were observed just once. The top ten clones comprise around 0.13% of the sample.

The germline V gene provides CDR1 SGHAT and CDR2 FQNNGV. CDR3 length: 11 amino acids, cysteine to phenylalanine. The entry retains the CDR3 DNA only, 33 bases that are in frame from base 1. Relative to germline, V is 5 bases shorter and J is 3 bases shorter, with 5 bases between their ends. Healthy HIV-negative adults with no recently reported acute infections or vaccinations were included as donors. Every donor was a Caucasian adult living in Nashville, Tennessee, USA. CD4+ T cells were enriched by magnetic negative selection, after which naive cells were positively selected on CD45RA and the negative fraction was taken as the memory subset. Blood was collected by leukapheresis, and PBMCs were isolated by Ficoll-Histopaque density gradient centrifugation and then cryopreserved in liquid nitrogen vapor phase. Analytical flow cytometry was used to check the purity and quantity of each magnetically sorted T cell population. Genomic DNA was isolated from every sorted fraction and measured by UV absorbance on a Nanodrop 2000c.

The study at large found these results: Because the study included only a small number of donors, the genetic and exposure-history diversity represented was limited. Across a few donors, approximately 5% of naive CD4, roughly 3.4% of naive CD8, about 2.3% of memory CD4, and 0.4% to 0.45% of memory CD8 clonotypes were shared. Higher generation probabilities were observed for clonotypes shared by all four sorted-subset donors than for non-shared clonotypes. Even with the large sequencing depth, rarefaction of the sorted-subset datasets indicated that sequencing was incomplete. Estimated clonotype richness was generally larger for naive than for memory subsets. Based on pairwise subsampling, the degree of clonotype sharing among donors was expected to be affected by sequencing depth. Sampling was restricted to blood, and TCR repertoires in tissues likely differ from the TCR repertoires found in blood.

For this clone: Its antigen is not yet known. Base quality data are lacking; no much larger clone is found one base away. Additional DNA sequences in this sample encode the identical CDR3.

Recombination connected TRBV11-2 to TRBJ2-7, with the D segment identity uncertain. The TCR was taken from a man younger than 35 in good health. The source material was naive CD4+ T cells sorted from blood. Sample cell subset or site, as interpreted from the label and publication: CD45RA+ positively selected. The CDR3 here reads CASSLHYEQYF. The DNA sequence follows: TGTGCCAGCAGCCTACACTACGAGCAGTACTTC.